These 14 T cell receptor beta chains originate from one sample sequenced in a study of T cells after somatic rescue of genetic block. Clones were sequenced by immunoSEQ multiplex PCR, and TCRdb holds only the in-frame ones, with some missing. This sample has tens of thousands of clones, with approximately 96% found just once. Material: peripheral blood mononuclear cells (PBMCs). The receptor set was obtained from a child less than two years old.

CDR3 nucleotides: TGTGCCAGCAGCTTAGAGCGGGGCGGCACTGAAGCTTTCTTT. Protein sequence: CASSLERGGTEAFF. The chain has TRBV7-2 and TRBJ1-1; a weak D match, TRBD1 (5 bases). CDR3 length equals 14 residues. Trimming cost V 1 base and J 4 bases, with 10 bases left between them. Germline-derived CDR1 and CDR2 are SGHTA and FQGNSA.

The V and J genes are TRBV18 and TRBJ1-1; TRBD1 matches 10 bases. This CDR3 is 17 amino acids long. Germline V gene sequence: CDR1 KGHSH, CDR2 LQKENI. With V trimmed by 2 bases and J by 0 bases, 6 bases remained unmatched. Here the CDR3 DNA reads TGTGCCAGCTCACCATTTCAAGGACAGGGGGTGAACACTGAAGCTTTCTTT. Protein: CASSPFQGQGVNTEAFF.

The chain recombines TRBV2 with TRBJ2-7; 8 bases match TRBD1. Germline loops: CDR1 SNHLY, CDR2 FYNNEI. V shed 1 base and J 5 bases; nucleotides not matched to a gene: 7. The CDR3 spans 15 residues. The CDR3 DNA follows: TGTGCCAGCAGTGAAGAAGGCAGGGGGCACAACGAGCAGTACTTC. It encodes CASSEEGRGHNEQYF.

The gene calls are TRBV4-3 and TRBJ2-7; 7 bases match TRBD2. Germline lookup yields CDR1 LGHNA and CDR2 YSLEER. V lost 3 bases to trimming and J lost 4 bases; unmatched junction nucleotides: 9. This CDR3 comprises 15 residues. In DNA, the CDR3 is TGCGCCAGCAGCCATCAGGCGGGAGAAGGGTACGAGCAGTACTTC. Amino acid sequence: CASSHQAGEGYEQYF.

The rearrangement links TRBV4-2 to TRBJ2-3; 11 positions match TRBD2. V trimming: 0 bases; J trimming: 0 bases; junction bases outside the gene matches: 5. This CDR3 has 18 residues. Germline lookup yields CDR1 LGHNA and CDR2 YNFKEQ. CDR3 nucleotides: TGTGCCAGCAGCCAAGATCCGGGACTAGCGGACAGCACAGATACGCAGTATTTT. Protein product: CASSQDPGLADSTDTQYF.

This chain connects TRBV2 to TRBJ2-5; 8 bases line up with TRBD2. V lost 7 bases to trimming and J lost 5 bases; unmatched junction nucleotides: 9. CDR3 length: 14 residues. The V gene's germline CDR1 is SNHLY and CDR2 FYNNEI. The DNA for the CDR3 is TGTGCCAGCACTTTAGCGGGAATCGGGGAGACCCAGTACTTC. This translates into CASTLAGIGETQYF.

The table lists this clone with a count of one. This chain links TRBV4-3 with TRBJ1-3; D unclear. V was cut by 4 bases and J by 2 bases, with 6 bases left in between. The CDR3 sequence is 13 residues long. Germline CDR1 LGHNA, CDR2 YSLEER. The CDR3 protein is CASSPNPGNTIYF. CDR3 coding DNA: TGCGCCAGCAGCCCCAATCCTGGAAACACCATATATTTT.

In this sample, this clone turned up once. In DNA, the CDR3 is TGTGCCTGGAGTGTGGACAGGGGCTACGAATTTTCACCCCTCCACTTT. Translating gives CAWSVDRGYEFSPLHF. The chain joins TRBV30 to TRBJ1-6, with 9 positions matching TRBD1. Trimming at V came to 0 bases and at J to 9 bases, leaving 9 bases not matched to a gene. The CDR3 spans 16 residues. Germline loops: CDR1 GTSNPN, CDR2 SVGIG (reference sequence).

The rearrangement links TRBV5-1 to TRBJ2-1; TRBD2 matches at 13 bases. Trimming removed 0 bases from V and 6 bases from J; junction bases left unmatched: 0. The germline V gene encodes CDR1 SGHRS and CDR2 YFSETQ. CDR3 length: 15 residues. DNA of the CDR3: TGCGCCAGCAGCTTGGGACTAGCGGGAGGCAATGAGCAGTTCTTC. Translated, it gives CASSLGLAGGNEQFF.

This rearrangement joins TRBV5-6 to TRBJ2-7; 8 nucleotides agree with TRBD2. Trimming took 2 bases from V and 5 from J; bases not matched to a gene: 9. CDR3 size: 15 residues. Germline V gene lookup returns CDR1 SGHDT and CDR2 YYEEEE. Here the CDR3 reads CASSFPGAGRDEQYF. For the CDR3, the DNA is TGTGCCAGCAGCTTTCCCGGTGCCGGGAGGGACGAGCAGTACTTC.

The gene calls are TRBV10-3 and TRBJ2-3, with no clear D. Per germline, CDR1 ENHRY and CDR2 SYGVKD. V dropped 6 bases and J dropped 2 bases, with 9 bases sitting between them. The CDR3 is 13 residues long. CDR3 residues: CAISSDFTDTQYF. As DNA, the CDR3 is TGTGCCATCAGCTCGGATTTCACAGATACGCAGTATTTT.

V usage is TRBV28 and J usage is TRBJ1-1; D possibly corresponds to TRBD1 (6 bases). The V and J ends lost 4 bases and 5 bases respectively, with 14 bases between them. The CDR3 runs to 14 residues. Germline V gene lookup returns CDR1 MDHEN and CDR2 SYDVKM. CDR3 sequence reads: CASSYPTGFTEAFF. The CDR3 coding sequence is TGTGCCAGCAGTTACCCCACAGGGTTTACTGAAGCTTTCTTT.

The gene calls are TRBV5-1 and TRBJ1-4; 7 positions agree with TRBD1. CDR1 is SGHRS, CDR2 YFSETQ, per germline. The V and J ends lost 3 bases and 3 bases, in that order; junction bases with no gene match: 2. The length of the CDR3 is 14 residues. The CDR3 DNA reads TGCGCCAGCAGCTCGGGACAGCCTAATGAAAAACTGTTTTTT. This gives the protein CASSSGQPNEKLFF.

This chain connects TRBV28 to TRBJ2-7; D possibly corresponds to TRBD1 (7 bases). The V gene's germline CDR1 is MDHEN and CDR2 SYDVKM. The CDR3 loop spans 12 amino acids. The CDR3 here is CGGAGGPYEQYF. DNA of the CDR3: TGTGGGGGGGCAGGGGGTCCCTACGAGCAGTACTTC.